This TCR beta chain is drawn from a study of OX40 agonist ivuxolimab in advanced cancers. Study background: Across the patients, intravenous ivuxolimab was delivered every 2 weeks at 0.01 to 10 mg/kg. People in dose escalation had one of these cancers: hepatocellular carcinoma, melanoma, renal cell or head and neck cancer.

Findings and limits, study-wide: Doses of 0.1 to 3.0 mg/kg were accompanied by clonal expansion of CD4+ and CD8+ blood T cells by week 6.

Points on this clone: Its antigen is as yet unknown.

The data were produced by immunoSEQ multiplex PCR, yet TCRdb's version contains in-frame clones alone and is incomplete. The data hold about 69,000 clones, with roughly 90% observed a single time. The TCR originated in an adult with an advanced solid tumor such as melanoma, head and neck, liver or kidney cancer. The sample consisted of CD4+ or CD8+ T cells sorted from blood, taken in a trial of the OX40 agonist ivuxolimab.

The CDR3 protein is CASSLRGSVSYNEQFF. CDR3 bases: TGCGCCAGCAGCTTGAGGGGTAGCGTCTCCTACAATGAGCAGTTCTTC. The chain has TRBV5-1 and TRBJ2-1; the D gene could be TRBD1 or TRBD2 (5 bases each). With 1 base removed from V and 0 bases from J, the gap between germline ends came to 11 bases. CDR3 length equals 16 residues. CDR1 and CDR2 (germline): SGHRS, YFSETQ.